The 9 T cell receptor beta chains below were found in one sample sequenced in a study of CD8 T cells in ankylosing spondylitis. Study observations and caveats: For ankylosing spondylitis blood, a TCR beta motif of under 10 highly homologous variants appeared characteristic.

Antigens for these TCRs are unknown. TCRdb redid the calling of the 5' RACE reads with MiXCR, one entry per CDR3 protein. The sample has a few hundred thousand distinct CDR3 sequences; more than 9.5% are singletons. Material for sequencing was blood, either unsorted or a sorted T cell fraction (not recorded which). The receptors shown here come from a male donor with ankylosing spondylitis.

The chain joins TRBV6-1 to TRBJ2-3; no definite D call. V was cut by 7 bases and J by 5 bases, with 10 bases left in between. Germline lookup yields CDR1 MNHNS and CDR2 SASEGT. This CDR3 contains 12 residues. This CDR3 reads CASMGIIDTQYF. In nucleotides, the CDR3 is TGTGCCAGCATGGGGATAATAGATACGCAGTATTTT.

This clonotype has ten or more counts. This chain joins TRBV11-2 and TRBJ2-1, with 10 bases lining up with TRBD2. CDR1 and CDR2 (germline): SGHAT, FQNNGV. V shed 5 bases and J 5 bases; nucleotides not matched to a gene: 9. The CDR3 loop spans 16 amino acids. As DNA, the CDR3 is TGTGCCAGCAGCCGTACTGGGACTAGCGCAGACAATGAGCAGTTCTTC. Residues: CASSRTGTSADNEQFF.

This clonotype has only a few counts. The chain uses TRBV20-1 and TRBJ2-1; 8 bases agree with TRBD2. Germline-derived CDR1 and CDR2 are DFQATT and SNEGSKA (reference sequence). The length of the CDR3 is 17 residues. Losses at the gene ends were 3 bases for V and 1 base for J; bases not matched to a gene: 11. The CDR3 sequence is CSARVRSGSRSYNEQFF. In nucleotides, the CDR3 is TGCAGTGCTAGGGTGAGGAGCGGGAGTCGTTCCTACAATGAGCAGTTCTTC.

In this sample, this clonotype turned up a few times. The V call is TRBV11-2, the J call TRBJ1-2; 7 nucleotides line up with TRBD1. The length of the CDR3 is 15 residues. CDR1 and CDR2 (germline): SGHAT, FQNNGV. J was trimmed by 5 bases and V by 1 base; bases with no gene match: 7. In nucleotides, the CDR3 is TGTGCCAGCAGCTTAGGACAGGGATTTATGTATGGCTACACCTTC. Protein product: CASSLGQGFMYGYTF.

This chain joins TRBV2 and TRBJ2-7, with a possible D match to TRBD2 (5 bases). The CDR3 runs 14 residues. Trimming pared 2 bases from V and 6 bases from J, leaving 14 bases between. CDR1 is SNHLY and CDR2 is FYNNEI in the germline V gene. CDR3: CASSESGLAGEQYV. As DNA, the CDR3 is TGTGCCAGCAGTGAATCCGGTCTAGCAGGCGAGCAGTACGTC.

The rearrangement uses TRBV12-3 or TRBV12-4 and TRBJ2-7; 9 bases map to TRBD1. The ends lost 6 bases at V and 2 bases at J; junction bases unmatched: 8. This CDR3 comprises 15 residues. The CDR3 DNA sequence: TGTGCCAGCAGATTCGCCGGGACAGGGCCCTACGAGCAGTACTTC. Residues: CASRFAGTGPYEQYF.

Only a few counts were recorded for this clonotype. The chain joins TRBV18 to TRBJ2-2; 9 nucleotides line up with TRBD1. The germline CDR1 and CDR2 sequences are KGHSH and LQKENI. This CDR3 region has 16 residues. V shed 5 bases, J shed 4 bases, and the junction held 8 bases outside the gene matches. The chain's CDR3 is CASSSTGGVGTGELFF. The CDR3, as DNA: TGTGCCAGCTCATCCACAGGGGGCGTCGGCACCGGGGAGCTGTTTTTT. The full variable domain, in which reference TRBV18 and TRBJ2-2 provide the parts outside the CDR3, is NAGVMQNPRHLVRRRGQEARLRCSPMKGHSHVYWYRQLPEEGLKFMVYLQKENIIDESGMPKERFSAEFPKEGPSILRIQQVVRGDSAAYFCASSSTGGVGTGELFFGEGSRLTVL.

This clonotype was found a few times. The chain couples TRBV20-1 to TRBJ2-1; the match to TRBD2 covers 7 bases. From germline, CDR1 is DFQATT and CDR2 SNEGSKA (reference sequence). This CDR3 has 15 residues. With V trimmed by 3 bases and J by 1 base, 6 bases remained unmatched. The chain's CDR3 is CSARPGRESYNEQFF. CDR3 DNA: TGCAGTGCTAGGCCGGGGAGGGAATCCTACAATGAGCAGTTCTTC.

In its sample, this clonotype was seen a few times. The chain recombines TRBV7-9 with TRBJ2-5; 10 nucleotides agree with TRBD1. Germline CDR1 SEHNR, CDR2 FQNEAQ (reference sequence). V trimming: 1 base; J trimming: 4 bases; junction bases outside the gene matches: 9. The CDR3 spans 17 residues. The CDR3 nucleotides read TGTGCCAGCAGCTTAGTACTACGACAGGGGGCTGGAGAGACCCAGTACTTC. It codes for CASSLVLRQGAGETQYF.